The 3 T cell receptor beta chains given below trace back to one sample, sequenced in a study of beta chain features in type 1 diabetes. Study-wide findings and caveats: Shorter TCRB CDR3s, moderately but significantly so, marked every one of the four CD4+ subsets in Type 1 diabetes patients.

Expressed TCRB transcripts were sequenced, since all the RNA that had been isolated was reverse transcribed. Measured with immunoSEQ multiplex PCR; TCRdb has only the in-frame clones, and not every one. The sample has 300,000 to 350,000 clones, approximately 13% seen once. These receptors lack a known antigen. Input material: naive CD4+ T cells from blood. The receptors were gathered from a woman between 18 and 30 years old with type 1 diabetes.

The J gene is TRBJ2-1, the V gene TRBV12-5, with D maybe TRBD2 (6 bases). Trimming removed 6 bases from V and 2 bases from J, with 14 bases in between. Germline CDR1 reads LGHNT; CDR2 reads FRNRAP. The CDR3 has 15 residues. The CDR3: CASGPPGEAYNEQFF. The CDR3 region has the DNA TGTGCTAGTGGCCCCCCGGGGGAGGCCTACAATGAGCAGTTCTTC.

V gene TRBV7-9 combines with J gene TRBJ2-1; no firm D call. In germline, CDR1 is SEHNR, CDR2 FQNEAQ (reference sequence). The CDR3 has 17 residues. Between the trimmed V and J ends, which lost 2 bases and 0 bases, there was a span of 14 bases. The CDR3: CASSLRPGSSSYNEQFF. DNA for the CDR3: TGTGCCAGCAGCTTAAGGCCCGGGTCTAGCTCCTACAATGAGCAGTTCTTC.

This clone showed up just a few times. The rearrangement links TRBV11-2 to TRBJ1-1; TRBD1 agrees at 9 bases. Per germline, CDR1 SGHAT and CDR2 FQNNGV. V shed 5 bases, J shed 1 base, and the junction held 5 bases outside the gene matches. The CDR3 has 15 amino acids. The CDR3: CASSRGTGSNTEAFF. The CDR3, as DNA: TGTGCCAGCAGCCGCGGGACAGGGTCGAACACTGAAGCTTTCTTT.